The 8 T cell receptor beta chains below were found in one sample sequenced in a study of blood T cell repertoires in COVID-19. Sequencing used immunoSEQ multiplex PCR; TCRdb keeps in-frame clones, though not all of them. The sample includes roughly 200,000 clones, 80% to 85% of them seen just once. Sequencing was carried out using peripheral blood. The receptors were sampled from a man aged 45-65 years with active or convalescent COVID-19.

The V gene is TRBV6-1, the J gene TRBJ2-3; possibly TRBD1 for D (6 bases). The CDR3 contains 14 residues. CDR1 and CDR2 from the germline V gene are MNHNS and SASEGT. V was clipped by 1 base and J by 2 bases, with 7 bases between them. CDR3 sequence reads: CASSEGTATDTQYF. The CDR3, as DNA: TGTGCCAGCAGTGAAGGGACAGCCACAGATACGCAGTATTTT.

The table lists this clone with a few counts. V usage is TRBV6-1 and J usage is TRBJ2-7; D remains unclear. The CDR3 covers 13 residues. Germline values: CDR1 MNHNS, CDR2 SASEGT. Trimming shortened V by 3 bases and J by 6 bases, and 12 bases separated the two germline ends. The CDR3 bases are TGTGCCAGCAGTGACCCTCTTAAGCTCGAGCAGTACTTC. This encodes CASSDPLKLEQYF.

The chain carries TRBV7-9 and TRBJ1-5; 10 nucleotides match TRBD1. This CDR3 region has 16 residues. Germline values: CDR1 SEHNR, CDR2 FQNEAQ (reference sequence). With 1 base clipped from V and 7 bases from J, the junction kept 7 bases outside the gene matches. The CDR3 DNA is TGTGCCAGCAGCTTAGGGGACAGGGGAGGGGACCAGCCCCAGCATTTT. It encodes CASSLGDRGGDQPQHF. Based on the CDR3 plus reference TRBV7-9 and TRBJ1-5, the full variable domain is DTGVSQNPRHKITKRGQNVTFRCDPISEHNRLYWYRQTLGQGPEFLTYFQNEAQLEKSRLLSDRFSAERPKGSFSTLEIQRTEQGDSAMYLCASSLGDRGGDQPQHFGDGTRLSIL.

The chain links TRBV7-8 to TRBJ1-2; D gene uncertain. The V end lost 2 bases, the J end lost 8 bases, and 15 bases lay between the germline ends. Germline CDR1 is SGHVS and CDR2 is FQNEAQ. The CDR3 has 14 amino acids. CDR3 protein: CASSLIVTARGYTF. The CDR3 coding sequence is TGTGCCAGCAGCTTAATCGTGACTGCTCGAGGCTACACCTTC.

The chain recombines TRBV4-2 with TRBJ1-2; D not resolved. V was pared by 0 bases and J by 8 bases, with 13 bases between. This CDR3 is 14 amino acids long. Germline V gene lookup returns CDR1 LGHNA and CDR2 YNFKEQ. The DNA for the CDR3 is TGTGCCAGCAGCCAAGACCCCCGGCTAGGAGGCTACACCTTC. Translation: CASSQDPRLGGYTF.

The gene calls are TRBV6-5 and TRBJ2-7; 8 bases map to TRBD2. V lost 8 bases and J lost 4; bases outside the gene matches: 7. CDR3 length: 13 residues. Germline-derived CDR1 and CDR2 are MNHEY and SVGAGI. CDR3 nucleotides: TGTGCCAGCGCCCTCGCGGGGGGATACGAGCAGTACTTC. It translates to CASALAGGYEQYF.

This clone was seen only once. The gene calls are TRBV5-1 and TRBJ2-7; TRBD1 matches 9 bases. The CDR3 consists of 15 residues. Losses at the gene ends were 1 base for V and 3 bases for J; bases not matched to a gene: 5. From germline, CDR1 is SGHRS and CDR2 YFSETQ. The CDR3 nucleotides are TGCGCCAGCAGCTTGAAATCGGACAGGGGCTACGAGCAGTACTTC. Translation: CASSLKSDRGYEQYF.

This clone was seen just once. CDR3 protein: CASSLADQGRSPLHF. In DNA form, the CDR3 reads TGTGCCAGCAGCTTAGCGGATCAGGGTCGGTCACCCCTCCACTTT. The rearrangement uses TRBV7-2 and TRBJ1-6; D is possibly TRBD1 (5 bases). V dropped 0 bases and J dropped 10 bases, with 13 bases sitting between them. The V gene's germline CDR1 is SGHTA and CDR2 FQGNSA. The CDR3 loop spans 15 amino acids. Full variable domain (outside the CDR3, taken from reference TRBV7-2 and TRBJ1-6): GAGVSQSPSNKVTEKGKDVELRCDPISGHTALYWYRQSLGQGLEFLIYFQGNSAPDKSGLPSDRFSAERTGGSVSTLTIQRTQQEDSAVYLCASSLADQGRSPLHFGNGTRLTVT.